Listed below are T cell receptor beta chains from one sample, sequenced in a study of a mutant IDH1 vaccine in newly diagnosed glioma. The antigens these receptors bind are not known. The assay was immunoSEQ multiplex PCR, and TCRdb's table has in-frame clones only and misses some. The data contain 25,000 to 30,000 clones, more than 70% of them singletons. The material was PBMCs, obtained from a glioma patient whose treatment included an IDH1 peptide vaccine. These receptor sequences come from a woman under 30 with glioma. Both conserved end residues are part of each CDR3. Each record gives: J gene, clone size, V gene, D gene, CDR3 protein, CDR3 DNA. A D gene is named only where the DNA matches it firmly. The size entry is marked missing in some rows and otherwise reads once, few, many or a size class.

j_call: TRBJ2-7
clone_size: .
v_call: TRBV18
d_call: TRBD1
cdr3_aa: CASSPTGTAYEQYF
cdr3_nt: TGTGCCAGCTCACCAACCGGGACAGCCTACGAGCAGTACTTC

j_call: TRBJ1-2
clone_size: once
v_call: TRBV5-4
d_call: .
cdr3_aa: CASSLGGLAGSGYTF
cdr3_nt: TGTGCCAGCAGCTTGGGTGGGTTGGCGGGATCTGGCTACACCTTC

j_call: TRBJ1-2
clone_size: .
v_call: TRBV5-4
d_call: .
cdr3_aa: CASSLAQGTNYGYTF
cdr3_nt: TGTGCCAGCAGCTTGGCCCAGGGAACCAACTATGGCTACACCTTC

j_call: TRBJ2-5
clone_size: few
v_call: TRBV5-6
d_call: .
cdr3_aa: CASSLAGNQETQYF
cdr3_nt: TGTGCCAGCAGCTTGGCAGGCAATCAAGAGACCCAGTACTTC

j_call: TRBJ2-1
clone_size: .
v_call: TRBV12-2
d_call: .
cdr3_aa: CASRLGHEQFF
cdr3_nt: TGTGCAAGTCGCTTGGGGCATGAGCAGTTCTTC

j_call: TRBJ1-1
clone_size: few
v_call: TRBV19
d_call: .
cdr3_aa: CASREAGLNTEAFF
cdr3_nt: TGTGCCAGTAGGGAGGCAGGCTTGAACACTGAAGCTTTCTTT

j_call: TRBJ2-7
clone_size: .
v_call: TRBV7-8
d_call: .
cdr3_aa: CASSLAAEQYF
cdr3_nt: TGTGCCAGCAGCTTAGCGGCTGAGCAGTACTTC

j_call: TRBJ2-7
clone_size: .
v_call: TRBV7-2
d_call: .
cdr3_aa: CASSQGLQPDEQYF
cdr3_nt: TGTGCCAGCAGCCAGGGACTCCAACCGGACGAGCAGTACTTC

j_call: TRBJ2-3
clone_size: .
v_call: TRBV5-1
d_call: .
cdr3_aa: CASSLWGSTDTQYF
cdr3_nt: TGCGCCAGCAGCTTGTGGGGGAGCACAGATACGCAGTATTTT

j_call: TRBJ1-3
clone_size: few
v_call: TRBV7-6
d_call: TRBD1
cdr3_aa: CASSPPGDRGGNTIYF
cdr3_nt: TGTGCCAGCAGCCCGCCAGGAGACAGGGGCGGAAACACCATATATTTT

j_call: TRBJ2-1
clone_size: .
v_call: TRBV5-1
d_call: .
cdr3_aa: CASSLGGGRMDEQFF
cdr3_nt: TGCGCCAGCAGCTTGGGTGGGGGGAGAATGGATGAGCAGTTCTTC

j_call: TRBJ1-1
clone_size: few
v_call: TRBV11-2
d_call: .
cdr3_aa: CASSLGQGTEAFF
cdr3_nt: TGTGCCAGCAGCTTGGGGCAGGGGACTGAAGCTTTCTTT

j_call: TRBJ1-1
clone_size: .
v_call: TRBV27
d_call: TRBD1
cdr3_aa: CASMGGPIRQGLTEAFF
cdr3_nt: TGTGCCAGCATGGGGGGGCCCATTAGACAGGGGCTAACTGAAGCTTTCTTT

j_call: TRBJ2-7
clone_size: .
v_call: TRBV28
d_call: TRBD1
cdr3_aa: CASSAPGQISYEQYF
cdr3_nt: TGTGCCAGCAGCGCCCCGGGACAGATCTCCTACGAGCAGTACTTC

j_call: TRBJ1-5
clone_size: .
v_call: TRBV12-5
d_call: .
cdr3_aa: CASAFPGGNQPQHF
cdr3_nt: TGTGCTAGTGCCTTTCCCGGGGGCAATCAGCCCCAGCATTTT

j_call: TRBJ2-1
clone_size: .
v_call: TRBV10-3
d_call: TRBD2
cdr3_aa: CATAGISSGSLNEQFF
cdr3_nt: TGTGCCACCGCCGGGATCTCTAGCGGGAGTTTAAATGAGCAGTTCTTC

j_call: TRBJ2-3
clone_size: .
v_call: TRBV14
d_call: TRBD2
cdr3_aa: CASSQLASGGLDTQYF
cdr3_nt: TGTGCCAGCAGCCAATTGGCTAGCGGGGGGTTGGATACGCAGTATTTT

j_call: TRBJ1-2
clone_size: once
v_call: TRBV7-7
d_call: TRBD1
cdr3_aa: CASSLASDRGLSSGYTF
cdr3_nt: TGTGCTAGCAGCTTAGCAAGCGACAGGGGATTGTCTAGTGGCTACACCTTC

j_call: TRBJ1-2
clone_size: .
v_call: TRBV7-6
d_call: TRBD1
cdr3_aa: CASSPDRGANYGYTF
cdr3_nt: TGTGCCAGCAGCCCAGACAGGGGAGCTAACTATGGCTACACCTTC

j_call: TRBJ2-2
clone_size: .
v_call: TRBV7-7
d_call: .
cdr3_aa: CASRGETGNTGELFF
cdr3_nt: TGTGCTAGCCGTGGGGAGACAGGGAACACCGGGGAGCTGTTTTTT

j_call: TRBJ2-7
clone_size: once
v_call: TRBV10-3
d_call: .
cdr3_aa: CAISERHVIYEQYF
cdr3_nt: TGTGCCATCAGTGAGCGACACGTTATCTACGAGCAGTACTTC

j_call: TRBJ1-1
clone_size: .
v_call: TRBV29-1
d_call: .
cdr3_aa: CSVEDPGAEGRAFF
cdr3_nt: TGCAGCGTTGAAGATCCTGGCGCCGAGGGTAGAGCTTTCTTT

j_call: TRBJ1-4
clone_size: .
v_call: TRBV7-8
d_call: .
cdr3_aa: CASSPIAGFLATNEKLFF
cdr3_nt: TGTGCCAGCAGCCCCATCGCGGGGTTCCTTGCAACTAATGAAAAACTGTTTTTT

j_call: TRBJ1-5
clone_size: .
v_call: TRBV11-2
d_call: .
cdr3_aa: CASSAGQTGNQPQHF
cdr3_nt: TGTGCCAGCAGCGCTGGACAAACGGGTAATCAGCCCCAGCATTTT

j_call: TRBJ2-3
clone_size: .
v_call: TRBV19
d_call: .
cdr3_aa: CASTNRGIGTDTQYF
cdr3_nt: TGTGCCAGTACAAACCGGGGGATTGGCACAGATACGCAGTATTTT

j_call: TRBJ1-6
clone_size: .
v_call: TRBV15
d_call: TRBD1
cdr3_aa: CATSRETGMNSPLHF
cdr3_nt: TGTGCCACCAGCAGGGAGACAGGGATGAATTCACCCCTCCACTTT

j_call: TRBJ2-1
clone_size: .
v_call: TRBV7-8
d_call: TRBD2
cdr3_aa: CASSVLAGGLTYNEQFF
cdr3_nt: TGTGCCAGCAGCGTCCTAGCGGGAGGGCTGACCTACAATGAGCAGTTCTTC

j_call: TRBJ2-5
clone_size: .
v_call: TRBV19
d_call: .
cdr3_aa: CASSMDQETQYF
cdr3_nt: TGTGCCAGTAGTATGGACCAAGAGACCCAGTACTTC

j_call: TRBJ2-7
clone_size: .
v_call: TRBV7-2
d_call: .
cdr3_aa: CASSFSGNYEQYF
cdr3_nt: TGTGCCAGCAGCTTCTCAGGGAACTACGAGCAGTACTTC

j_call: TRBJ1-1
clone_size: .
v_call: TRBV7-3
d_call: TRBD1
cdr3_aa: CASSYGQGYTEAFF
cdr3_nt: TGTGCCAGCAGCTACGGACAGGGATACACTGAAGCTTTCTTT

j_call: TRBJ1-6
clone_size: .
v_call: TRBV5-1
d_call: TRBD1
cdr3_aa: CASSLIDRDNSPLHF
cdr3_nt: TGCGCCAGCAGCTTAATCGACAGGGACAATTCACCCCTCCACTTT

j_call: TRBJ2-1
clone_size: .
v_call: TRBV7-2
d_call: TRBD2
cdr3_aa: CASSLGPAGGLNEQFF
cdr3_nt: TGTGCCAGCAGCTTAGGGCCAGCGGGGGGCCTGAATGAGCAGTTCTTC

j_call: TRBJ2-3
clone_size: .
v_call: TRBV4-3
d_call: TRBD2
cdr3_aa: CASSQDWSGREDTQYF
cdr3_nt: TGCGCCAGCAGCCAAGATTGGAGCGGGAGAGAAGATACGCAGTATTTT

j_call: TRBJ1-1
clone_size: few
v_call: TRBV7-2
d_call: .
cdr3_aa: CASSLSSAREEAFF
cdr3_nt: TGTGCCAGCAGCTTATCATCCGCCAGGGAAGAAGCTTTCTTT

j_call: TRBJ1-4
clone_size: .
v_call: TRBV5-5
d_call: .
cdr3_aa: CASSFGKGNEKLFF
cdr3_nt: TGTGCCAGCAGCTTTGGGAAGGGAAATGAAAAACTGTTTTTT

j_call: TRBJ1-5
clone_size: .
v_call: TRBV19
d_call: .
cdr3_aa: CASSIPPAQYSNQPQHF
cdr3_nt: TGTGCCAGTAGTATACCCCCCGCCCAATATAGCAATCAGCCCCAGCATTTT

j_call: TRBJ2-5
clone_size: .
v_call: TRBV5-4
d_call: .
cdr3_aa: CASSTIGVGETQYF
cdr3_nt: TGTGCCAGCAGCACGATCGGGGTTGGGGAGACCCAGTACTTC

j_call: TRBJ1-2
clone_size: once
v_call: TRBV2
d_call: .
cdr3_aa: CASIRDALPNGYTF
cdr3_nt: TGTGCCAGCATACGGGACGCTCTTCCGAACGGCTACACCTTC

j_call: TRBJ1-2
clone_size: .
v_call: TRBV6-5
d_call: .
cdr3_aa: CASSPRSPYGYTF
cdr3_nt: TGTGCCAGCAGCCCGCGGAGCCCTTATGGCTACACCTTC

j_call: TRBJ1-5
clone_size: .
v_call: TRBV7-9
d_call: .
cdr3_aa: CASSLGPDQPQHF
cdr3_nt: TGTGCCAGCAGCTTAGGACCGGATCAGCCCCAGCATTTT

j_call: TRBJ2-7
clone_size: .
v_call: TRBV9
d_call: .
cdr3_aa: CASSGTASSYEQYF
cdr3_nt: TGTGCCAGCAGCGGGACAGCGAGCTCCTACGAGCAGTACTTC

j_call: TRBJ2-4
clone_size: .
v_call: TRBV7-5
d_call: .
cdr3_aa: CVRSSKGDIQYF
cdr3_nt: TGTGTCAGAAGCTCAAAAGGGGACATTCAGTACTTC

j_call: TRBJ2-7
clone_size: once
v_call: TRBV20-1
d_call: .
cdr3_aa: CSGKSSYEQYF
cdr3_nt: TGCAGTGGAAAGTCTTCCTACGAGCAGTACTTC

j_call: TRBJ2-1
clone_size: .
v_call: TRBV5-1
d_call: TRBD2
cdr3_aa: CASSLGVRGGGNEQFF
cdr3_nt: TGCGCCAGCAGCTTGGGCGTCCGCGGGGGGGGCAATGAGCAGTTCTTC

j_call: TRBJ2-1
clone_size: .
v_call: TRBV14
d_call: TRBD2
cdr3_aa: CASSQSKGLGGSYNEQFF
cdr3_nt: TGTGCCAGCAGCCAAAGTAAGGGGCTGGGAGGGTCCTACAATGAGCAGTTCTTC

j_call: TRBJ1-1
clone_size: .
v_call: TRBV27
d_call: .
cdr3_aa: CASSSLRGAGTEAFF
cdr3_nt: TGTGCCAGCAGTTCCCTCCGGGGGGCGGGGACTGAAGCTTTCTTT

j_call: TRBJ2-7
clone_size: .
v_call: TRBV27
d_call: TRBD1
cdr3_aa: CASSLNMGTASYEQYF
cdr3_nt: TGTGCCAGCAGTTTAAATATGGGGACAGCTTCCTACGAGCAGTACTTC

j_call: TRBJ1-4
clone_size: .
v_call: TRBV7-9
d_call: TRBD1
cdr3_aa: CASSSGQGADNEKLFF
cdr3_nt: TGTGCCAGCAGCTCGGGACAGGGGGCGGATAATGAAAAACTGTTTTTT

j_call: TRBJ1-5
clone_size: .
v_call: TRBV28
d_call: .
cdr3_aa: CASSSLTGANQPQHF
cdr3_nt: TGTGCCAGCAGTTCACTGACAGGAGCTAATCAGCCCCAGCATTTT